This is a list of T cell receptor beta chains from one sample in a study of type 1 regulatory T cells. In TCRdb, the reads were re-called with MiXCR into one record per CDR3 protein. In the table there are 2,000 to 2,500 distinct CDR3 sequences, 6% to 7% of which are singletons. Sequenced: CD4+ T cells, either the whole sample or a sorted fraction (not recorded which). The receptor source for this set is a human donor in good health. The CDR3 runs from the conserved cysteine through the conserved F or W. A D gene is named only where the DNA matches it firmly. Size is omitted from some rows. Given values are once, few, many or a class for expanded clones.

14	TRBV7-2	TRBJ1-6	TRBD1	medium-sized	CASSSGQGRSPLHF	TGTGCCAGCAGCTCTGGACAGGGGCGATCACCCCTCCACTTT
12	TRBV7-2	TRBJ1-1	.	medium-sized	CASSFRNTEAFF	TGTGCCAGCAGCTTTAGGAACACTGAAGCTTTCTTT
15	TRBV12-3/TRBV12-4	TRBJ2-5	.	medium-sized	CASSLEGLGVETQYF	TGTGCCAGCAGTTTGGAGGGACTGGGGGTGGAGACCCAGTACTTC
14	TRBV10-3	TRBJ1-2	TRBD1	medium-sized	CAISQPGQGNGYTF	TGTGCCATCAGTCAACCTGGACAGGGCAATGGCTACACCTTC
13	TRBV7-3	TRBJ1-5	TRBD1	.	CASSPTGGQPQHF	TGTGCCAGCAGCCCCACAGGGGGTCAGCCCCAGCATTTT
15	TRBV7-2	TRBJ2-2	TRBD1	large	CASSQRQGIGGELFF	TGTGCCAGCAGCCAACGACAGGGTATAGGCGGGGAGCTGTTTTTT
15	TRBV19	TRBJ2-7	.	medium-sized	CASSMNGVGDYEQYF	TGTGCCAGTAGTATGAATGGTGTAGGGGACTACGAGCAGTACTTC
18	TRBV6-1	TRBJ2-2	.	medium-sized	CASTPRASRTWYTGELFF	TGTGCCAGCACCCCTAGGGCTAGCCGAACGTGGTACACCGGGGAGCTGTTTTTT
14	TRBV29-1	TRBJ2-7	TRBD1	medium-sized	CSVETGTGGYEQYF	TGCAGCGTTGAAACCGGGACAGGGGGCTACGAGCAGTACTTC
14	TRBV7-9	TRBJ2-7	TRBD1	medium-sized	CASSLGQGTYEQYF	TGTGCCAGCAGCTTAGGACAGGGAACCTACGAGCAGTACTTC
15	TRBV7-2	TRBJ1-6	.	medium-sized	CASSLRGNDNSPLHF	TGTGCCAGCAGCCTACGAGGGAACGATAATTCACCCCTCCACTTT
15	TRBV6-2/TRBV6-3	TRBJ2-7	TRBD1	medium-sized	CASRLRDRGAYEQYF	TGTGCCAGCAGGCTCCGGGACAGGGGCGCCTACGAGCAGTACTTC
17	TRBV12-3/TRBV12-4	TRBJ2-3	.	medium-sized	CASSLVTGTLSTDTQYF	TGTGCCAGCAGTTTGGTAACCGGGACACTTAGCACAGATACGCAGTATTTT
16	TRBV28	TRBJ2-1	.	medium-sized	CASTSHAANSYNEQFF	TGTGCCAGCACCTCCCACGCCGCCAACTCCTACAATGAGCAGTTCTTC
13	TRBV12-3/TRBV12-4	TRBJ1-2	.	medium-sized	CASSLVAGGGYTF	TGTGCCAGCAGTTTAGTCGCAGGAGGAGGCTACACCTTC
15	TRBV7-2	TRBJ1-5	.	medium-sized	CASTWGLGSNQPQHF	TGTGCCAGCACCTGGGGGTTGGGAAGCAATCAGCCCCAGCATTTT
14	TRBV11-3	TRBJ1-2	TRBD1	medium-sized	CASSFGQGNYGYTF	TGTGCCAGCAGCTTCGGACAGGGAAACTATGGCTACACCTTC
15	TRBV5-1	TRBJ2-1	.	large	CASRIDQGRGNEQFF	TGCGCCAGCAGAATCGATCAGGGTAGGGGCAATGAGCAGTTCTTC
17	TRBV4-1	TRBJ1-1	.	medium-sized	CASSQDLLRGVGTEAFF	TGCGCCAGCAGCCAAGATTTGCTCAGGGGAGTAGGGACTGAAGCTTTCTTT
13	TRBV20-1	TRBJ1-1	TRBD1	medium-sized	CSVTGAKNTEAFF	TGCAGTGTTACAGGGGCCAAGAACACTGAAGCTTTCTTT
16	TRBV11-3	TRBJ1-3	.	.	CASSLASGGSGNTIYF	TGTGCCAGCAGCTTAGCAAGTGGGGGCTCTGGAAACACCATATATTTT
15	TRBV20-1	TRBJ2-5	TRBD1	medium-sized	CSVDRPGQGRETQYF	TGCAGTGTTGACCGCCCGGGACAGGGTAGAGAGACCCAGTACTTC
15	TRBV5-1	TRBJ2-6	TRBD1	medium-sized	CATGTGGSGANVLTF	TGCGCCACCGGGACAGGTGGCTCTGGGGCCAACGTCCTGACTTTC
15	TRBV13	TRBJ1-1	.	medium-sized	CASSHLVFGSTEAFF	TGTGCCAGCAGCCATCTGGTTTTCGGGAGCACTGAAGCTTTCTTT
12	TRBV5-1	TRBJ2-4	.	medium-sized	CASHDRENIQYF	TGCGCCAGCCATGACAGAGAAAACATTCAGTACTTC
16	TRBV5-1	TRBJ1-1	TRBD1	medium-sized	CASSSRQGAMSTEAFF	TGCGCCAGCAGCTCAAGACAGGGGGCGATGAGCACTGAAGCTTTCTTT
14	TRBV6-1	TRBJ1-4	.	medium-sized	CASSAGTNNEKLFF	TGTGCCAGCAGCGCCGGGACCAATAATGAAAAACTGTTTTTT
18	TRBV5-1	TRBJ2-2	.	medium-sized	CASSIRGLPDRGAGELFF	TGCGCCAGCAGCATCCGGGGCCTGCCAGATAGGGGCGCCGGGGAGCTGTTTTTT
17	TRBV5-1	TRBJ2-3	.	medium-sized	CASSLARETTSTDTQYF	TGCGCCAGCAGCCTGGCCCGGGAGACGACTAGCACAGATACGCAGTATTTT
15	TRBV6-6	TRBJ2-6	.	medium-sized	CASSYGSSGANVLTF	TGTGCCAGCAGTTACGGTAGCTCTGGGGCCAACGTCCTGACTTTC
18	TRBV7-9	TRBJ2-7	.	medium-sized	CASSLVKYATNRAYEQYF	TGTGCCAGCAGCTTAGTAAAGTACGCGACCAACCGAGCCTACGAGCAGTACTTC
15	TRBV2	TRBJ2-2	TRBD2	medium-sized	CASSRGGANTGELFF	TGTGCCAGCAGTCGCGGGGGGGCAAACACCGGGGAGCTGTTTTTT
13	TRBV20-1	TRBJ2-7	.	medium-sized	CSARDIRGREQYF	TGCAGTGCTAGAGATATCCGGGGGCGCGAGCAGTACTTC
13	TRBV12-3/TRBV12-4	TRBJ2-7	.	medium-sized	CASSSNTGLEQYF	TGTGCCAGCAGCTCGAACACCGGACTCGAGCAGTACTTC
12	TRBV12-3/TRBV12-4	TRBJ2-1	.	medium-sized	CASSLLGNEQFF	TGTGCCAGCAGTTTATTAGGTAATGAGCAGTTCTTC
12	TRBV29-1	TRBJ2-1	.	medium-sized	CSVRVSYNEQFF	TGCAGCGTTAGGGTCTCCTACAATGAGCAGTTCTTC
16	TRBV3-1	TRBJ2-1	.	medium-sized	CASSQEAVGGPDEQFF	TGTGCCAGCAGCCAAGAGGCGGTCGGGGGCCCCGATGAGCAGTTCTTC
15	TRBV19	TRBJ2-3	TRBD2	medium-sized	CASSLWGTRGDTQYF	TGTGCCAGTAGTTTATGGGGGACTAGAGGAGATACGCAGTATTTT
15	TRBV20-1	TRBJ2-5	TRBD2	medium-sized	CSAIRTRTYQETQYF	TGCAGTGCCATTAGGACTAGAACGTACCAAGAGACCCAGTACTTC
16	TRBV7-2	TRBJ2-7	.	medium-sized	CASSQGFGGLSSEQYF	TGTGCCAGCAGCCAGGGTTTTGGGGGGCTCTCTTCCGAGCAGTACTTC
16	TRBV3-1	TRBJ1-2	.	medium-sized	CASSQFSGWSPPGYTF	TGTGCCAGCAGCCAATTTAGCGGTTGGTCCCCCCCTGGCTACACCTTC
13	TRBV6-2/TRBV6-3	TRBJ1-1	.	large	CASTDPLGTEAFF	TGTGCCAGCACCGACCCATTGGGTACTGAAGCTTTCTTT
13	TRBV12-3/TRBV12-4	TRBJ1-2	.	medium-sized	CASSYRTNYGYTF	TGTGCCAGCAGTTACAGGACCAACTATGGCTACACCTTC
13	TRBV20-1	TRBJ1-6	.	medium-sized	CSARTSENSPLHF	TGCAGTGCTAGAACCTCAGAGAATTCACCCCTCCACTTT
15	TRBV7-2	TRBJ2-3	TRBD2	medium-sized	CASSQAGRGTDTQYF	TGTGCCAGCAGCCAAGCGGGGAGGGGCACAGATACGCAGTATTTT
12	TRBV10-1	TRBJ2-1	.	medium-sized	CALRGASLEQFF	TGCGCCTTGAGGGGGGCGTCGCTTGAGCAGTTCTTC